One T cell receptor beta chain is described in this entry. Repertoires were generated with immunoSEQ multiplex PCR, while TCRdb's copy carries only in-frame clones and drops some. The table lists fewer than 150,000 clones, about 85% of them singletons. This CDR3 spans 13 amino acids. With 6 bases clipped from V and 9 bases from J, the junction kept 4 bases outside the gene matches. Germline lookup yields CDR1 SGHRS and CDR2 YFSETQ. The data are from a study of blood T cell repertoires in COVID-19. Study summary: Sources were T cells, B-cell-depleted T cells, or PBMCs; the material itself was cDNA or gDNA.

The origin of this receptor is a man in his forties with acute or convalescent COVID-19. The sequenced sample consisted of peripheral blood. The chain links TRBV5-1 to TRBJ2-1; 12 nucleotides line up with TRBD2. The CDR3 DNA reads as TGCGCCAGCACTAGCGGGGGGGTGAGTGAGCAGTTCTTC. The encoded protein is CASTSGGVSEQFF. Supplemented by reference TRBV5-1 and TRBJ2-1, the full variable domain reads KAGVTQTPRYLIKTRGQQVTLSCSPISGHRSVSWYQQTPGQGLQFLFEYFSETQRNKGNFPGRFSGRQFSNSRSEMNVSTLELGDSALYLCASTSGGVSEQFFGPGTRLTVL.